This T cell receptor (beta chain) was sequenced in a study of T-cell memory formation after mild COVID-19 (dated by TCRdb to the early 2020s). About the full investigation: Most TCR sequence clusters were specific to one of the two donors. In a couple of donors, T-cell clones that expanded and contracted after mild COVID-19 were tracked by sequencing TCRalpha and TCRbeta repertoires over time. Two young, previously healthy adult volunteers, one female and one male, were included in the cohort.

These reads were obtained on an Illumina NovaSeq 6000. TCRalpha and TCRbeta cDNA libraries were built by 5'RACE with constant-segment primers, adding sample barcodes and unique molecular identifiers. RNA was extracted from every sample with Trizol reagent. Libraries were amplified in two PCR steps, with a second sample barcode and Illumina TruSeq adapters added in the second step. Sequencing of the libraries was done on an Illumina NovaSeq, producing 2 x 150 bp paired-end reads. The source study handled its data this way. The reads were demultiplexed and collapsed into UMI-guided consensus sequences using migec v1.2.7. Using mixcr v2.1.11, UMI consensuses were aligned to TRA and TRB V and J templates and then assembled into clonotypes. Clonotypes were classified as expanded or contracted when called significant by both edgeR and NoisET, with noise models trained on biological replicates. For edgeR calls, the cutoffs were a false discovery rate-adjusted p below 0.01 and a log2 fold-change threshold of 1. As an exploratory analysis of dynamics, PCA with hierarchical clustering was applied to max-normalized trajectories of the 1000 most abundant clonotypes. Each responding clone was given a CD4 or CD8 phenotype based on the CD4+ and CD8+ repertoires, which had been sequenced separately. TCRdb reprocessed the public reads (quality trimming at Q25 with fastp, clone calling with MiXCR) and kept in-frame beta chains. Every entry covers one CDR3 protein and lists the most common genes and DNA from its rows. The V and J calls follow TCRdb's processing rather than the paper's. Present in this sample are about 360,000 distinct CDR3 sequences, around 13% of which were seen just once. The top ten clonotypes cover 20% to 25% of the sample.

PBMCs were isolated by Ficoll-Paque density gradient centrifugation. Study-wide findings and limitations: Contracting CD4+ clones were found mainly in CM and EM memory subsets, while CD8+ clones were enriched in EMRA. From day 15 to 85, contracting clones showed balanced CD4/CD8 phenotypes, whereas a second wave of clones that expanded from day 15 to 37 leaned towards CD4+. The study covered only a couple of mild cases, and larger cohorts including severe cases with pre-infection samples were considered necessary. The second-wave clones that peaked on day 37 were not confirmed to be SARS-CoV-2 specific. Some responding clones were found in pre-infection memory, which suggests that pre-existing cross-reactive memory T cells took part in the SARS-CoV-2 response.

A few counts support this clonotype. What antigen it recognizes has not been identified. Base qualities were left out, and no much larger clone turns up one base away. The source of this sequence is a man younger than 35 who had mild COVID-19 (a few samples of this study predate the infection). The sample titles of this study are shuffled in the database, so cell type and time point are left out; the donor was told from shared clones. Sample: PBMCs or a T cell subset sorted from them (not recorded which).

The CDR3 region: CATGAGELFF. The DNA is as follows: TGTGCCACGGGTGCCGGGGAGCTGTTTTTT. The V and J genes are TRBV6-2 or TRBV6-3 and TRBJ2-2; there is no confident call for the D gene. The germline V gene supplies CDR1 MNHEY and CDR2 SVGEGT. The CDR3 starts with the cysteine, ends with the phenylalanine, and has 10 residues. Left in the record is the CDR3 DNA by itself, 30 bases read in frame from the first base. V drops 10 bases and J drops 6 bases, leaving 6 bases in between.